This TCR beta chain emerged from a study of cytomegalovirus exposure and HLA in healthy donors (dated by TCRdb to 2016 to 2017). Regarding the study in general: An earlier analysis of under 600 of the donors reported more than 250 Gb of sequence data and 117 million unique TCR beta sequences from 150 million to 200 million T cells. About 280 gigabases of sequencing data and 91 million or so unique TCR sequences made up an early release that covered fewer than 650 HLA-typed donors. Of the roughly 400 genotyped donors, over 70% fell in the genetic ancestry cluster associated with self-reported Caucasian donors. The study aimed to test whether cataloging public T cell receptors could reveal signatures of past pathogen exposure. The T cell repertoires of 550 to 850 subjects were profiled by immunosequencing and related to cytomegalovirus serostatus. In addition to the first cohort of 666 subjects, a separate validation cohort of around 110 different subjects was used. The study combined high-throughput TCR immunosequencing, statistical association of individual TCRs with disease status, and machine learning to predict cytomegalovirus infection status. A later analysis re-examined previously published TCR beta repertoires from about 670 donors and added high-resolution HLA genotyping to investigate patterns of TCR occurrence. In the later analysis, no new phenotypic data were used to find candidate immune exposures; instead, reliance was placed on TCR beta sequences and their occurrence across donors. In an earlier analysis of 587 of the donors, high-throughput TCR beta sequencing was used to judge whether each TCR beta V gene segment behaved as functional or pseudogenic. Donor age, sex, ethnicity and CMV serostatus were compiled together with the repertoire data. A later genetic analysis used genome-wide SNP genotypes for about 60% of the roughly 670 donors, treating that subset as a discovery cohort. Every discovery cohort repertoire had been produced on one sequencing platform. HLA typing included class I and class II loci at four-digit resolution. Typing coverage differed by locus: A, B, C, DRB1 and DQB1 were typed in roughly 620-640 donors, DQA1 in about 550, DPA1 in approximately 610, and DPB1 in 400 to 490. About 5 DR-DQ haplotypes were handled as single units for association and clustering, since linkage in the cohort was strong. Across around 400 genotyped donors of the cohort, an average of about 240,000 unique TCR beta nucleotide sequences per donor were sequenced, and 15% to 20% of those sequences were non-productive.

The cohort consisted of 670 or so healthy bone marrow donors. All cohort members were sampled while nominally healthy, although unrecorded immune exposures were likely present. The donor was CMV seropositive and was included in the group of 270 or so seropositive cohort members. A peripheral blood sample was provided by each donor, and peripheral blood mononuclear cells were used for TCR beta sequencing. The Qiagen DNeasy Blood Extraction Kit was used to extract genomic DNA from the blood cell samples. Study-level results and caveats: Compared with equally common non-associated chains, HLA-associated TCR beta chains in a later analysis were more clonally expanded and had lower generation probabilities. Specific HLA alleles were associated with roughly 16,000 TCR beta sequences at a false discovery rate of 0.05 in a later analysis. Because HLA typing was missing for some donors at each locus, association tests included only the typed subset. A further reported finding was that TCR beta sequences accurately predicted the HLA-A and HLA-B alleles for most subjects in the first cohort. About 17 rarely observed V segments, including chromosome 9 orphons, were excluded from the earlier analysis of several hundred of the donors because counts were too low. A cluster of highly shared sequence variants was judged likely to represent a technical artifact of the sequencing pipeline. In both the original and validation cohorts, the classifier was reported to diagnose cytomegalovirus status with high specificity and sensitivity. CMV serostatus was the only immune exposure information available for the cohort. A few of the identified cytomegalovirus-associated TCR beta chains were confirmed in vitro to be specific for cytomegalovirus antigens. In a later genetic analysis, fewer N-insertions in productive TCRs were reported among donors in an Asian-associated ancestry cluster than the roughly 700-donor mean. A later analysis found that TCR association rates varied across HLA loci, with DRB1 alleles showing the most associated TCRs and HLA-C alleles the fewest. Some IMGT-functional V segments, including TRBV6-2 and TRBV6-3, could not be distinguished by the 87-base-pair reads and were therefore excluded. When HLA alleles, especially DR and DQ, strongly co-occurred, attributing TCR associations to individual alleles was difficult. Across donors, most TCR sequences were observed very rarely, whereas some public TCRs were present in many individuals. V-gene and J-gene trimming of TCR beta chains was associated with a missense DCLRE1C variant in a later genetic analysis, and the association was replicated in an independent cohort. In a later analysis, most CMV-associated TCR beta chains were found to appear HLA-restricted, with HLA associations seemingly driven largely by CMV exposure. A later analysis reported that several top co-occurrence clusters appeared linked to parvovirus B19, influenza, CMV and Epstein-Barr virus. Correlated functional status among segregating V segments might reflect linkage disequilibrium, but an unknown experimental factor could not be ruled out. In an earlier analysis of around 500 of the donors, most TCR beta V segments appeared in productive rearrangements about 87% or about 30% of the time, broadly matching IMGT annotations. The presence/absence analyses assumed that sequencing depth was roughly uniform across donors, and that assumption may not be true. The authors suggested that the approach could potentially be generalized to other disease states and immunological phenotypes. In this cohort, only TCR beta chains were sequenced, and detectable features were limited by the absence of alpha or paired-chain data. The study listed approximately 150 TCR beta chains as associated with cytomegalovirus.

Comment on this clone: Its antigen target is currently unknown. No base quality values were provided; no much bigger clone lies one nucleotide off.

Libraries were constructed by the immunoSEQ multiplex PCR assay. For the multiplex PCR, a mixture combining 60 forward primers for TCR Vbeta segments and 13 reverse primers for TCR Jbeta segments was used. A multiplex PCR assay on genomic DNA amplified the CDR3 region of rearranged TCR beta genes. On the Illumina HiSeq System, the amplified TCR beta libraries were sequenced as 87-base-pair reads. The paper's processing steps were these. A later analysis tallied 70 million to 100 million unique TCR beta chains across the 650 to 750 repertoires, and roughly 11 million of those chains were shared by two or more donors. Raw reads were error-corrected and collapsed into unique sequences by a nearest-neighbor algorithm in which closely related sequences were merged to remove PCR and sequencing errors. To assign V, D and J gene segments, CDR3 sequences were aligned to IMGT reference sequences. For a sequence to be retained, a match of at least six nucleotides to both a V gene segment and a J gene segment was required. A rearrangement counted as productive if the CDR3 had no stop codons and remained in frame with V and J, and every other rearrangement counted as non-productive. Following IMGT convention, CDR3 was defined as the stretch from the second conserved V-encoded cysteine to the conserved J-encoded phenylalanine. The earlier analysis of about 590 of the donors excluded sequences that lacked an unambiguous match to a single V gene segment. An earlier analysis of 500 to 600 of the donors classified V segments as functional when productive rearrangements were above 56.7% and as segregating when the standard deviation between donors was above 5%. A statistical classification framework was built to diagnose cytomegalovirus status from the catalog of TCR beta chain sequences. A later analysis assigned V and J genes by comparing TCR nucleotide sequences with IMGT/GENE-DB human TR gene sequences. In a later analysis, CDR3 sequences and most-parsimonious VDJ recombination scenarios were assigned using the TCRdist pipeline. In a later analysis, each TCR beta chain was defined by its CDR3 amino acid sequence together with its V-gene family, and reads lacking a unique V-gene family were excluded. As a way to deal with suspected cross-contamination and a sequencing artifact, a later analysis dropped roughly 600 nucleotide sequences that were highly shared and had low generation probability. In a later analysis, a clonal expansion index was calculated for each public chain from normalized within-repertoire ranks of inferred template counts. In a later analysis, generation probabilities were computed using a VDJ recombination model fitted to out-of-frame rearrangements, and the results were checked against IGoR. Hypergeometric tests were used in a later analysis to score TCR-TCR, TCR-HLA and TCR-CMV co-occurrence, with a repertoire-size bias correction applied to the TCR pairs. To estimate false discovery rates, a later analysis permuted the HLA or CMV assignments 20 times. In a later analysis, co-occurring TCRs were grouped with DBSCAN, and TCRdist sequence similarity was added when clustering was performed within HLA-allele-positive subsets. Co-occurrence clustering excluded repertoires with fewer than 30,000 or more than 120,000 public chains, plus five with anomalous nucleotide sharing. The table was pulled from immuneACCESS by TCRdb, which kept in-frame rearrangements only. Such tables lose some clones; where checked, under half of the loss comes from unresolved V genes, and the rest has no known cause. V, J and clone size were drawn from that table, and D and trimming were deduced from the DNA. Within this sample are about 120,000 clones, with 65% to 80% of them counted one time only. Around 30% of the sample is taken by the ten largest.

The CDR3 goes from the cysteine to the phenylalanine over 14 residues. Only CDR3 DNA remains: 42 bases, in frame from the first base. The germline ends are 6 bases apart after V is trimmed by 0 bases and J by 1 base. As encoded in the germline V gene, CDR1 is MNHEY while CDR2 is SVGAGI. The sequenced material came from PBMCs. This TCR was sampled from a man aged 55 to 70 in good health and CMV-seropositive. The rearranged segments are TRBV6-5 and TRBJ1-1; there is no confident call for the D gene. The bases read TGTGCCAGCAGTTACTCTAGGAGGAACACTGAAGCTTTCTTT. Translated, it gives CASSYSRRNTEAFF.